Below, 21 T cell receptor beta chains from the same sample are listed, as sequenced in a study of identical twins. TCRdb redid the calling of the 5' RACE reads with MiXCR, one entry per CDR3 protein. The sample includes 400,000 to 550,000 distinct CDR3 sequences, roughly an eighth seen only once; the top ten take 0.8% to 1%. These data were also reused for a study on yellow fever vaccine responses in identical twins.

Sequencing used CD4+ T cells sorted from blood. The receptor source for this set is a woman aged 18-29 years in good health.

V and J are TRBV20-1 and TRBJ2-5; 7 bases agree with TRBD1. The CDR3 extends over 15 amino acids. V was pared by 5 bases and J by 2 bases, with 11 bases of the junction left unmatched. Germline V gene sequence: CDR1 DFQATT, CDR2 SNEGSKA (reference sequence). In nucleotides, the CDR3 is TGCAGTGCTGACAAGGGACAGTCCCAGCAAGAGACCCAGTACTTC. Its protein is CSADKGQSQQETQYF.

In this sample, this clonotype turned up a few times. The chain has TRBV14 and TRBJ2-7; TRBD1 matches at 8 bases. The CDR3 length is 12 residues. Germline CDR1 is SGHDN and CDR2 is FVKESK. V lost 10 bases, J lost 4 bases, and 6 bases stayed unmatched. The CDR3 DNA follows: TGTGCCACCAAAGGACAGGGTTACGAGCAGTACTTC. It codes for CATKGQGYEQYF.

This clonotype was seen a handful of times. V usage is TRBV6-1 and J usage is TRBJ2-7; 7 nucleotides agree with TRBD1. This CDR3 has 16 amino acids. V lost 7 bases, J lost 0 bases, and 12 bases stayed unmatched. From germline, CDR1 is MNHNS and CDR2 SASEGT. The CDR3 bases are TGTGCCAGCATCCTCGCCGCGACAGGGAGCTCCTACGAGCAGTACTTC. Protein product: CASILAATGSSYEQYF.

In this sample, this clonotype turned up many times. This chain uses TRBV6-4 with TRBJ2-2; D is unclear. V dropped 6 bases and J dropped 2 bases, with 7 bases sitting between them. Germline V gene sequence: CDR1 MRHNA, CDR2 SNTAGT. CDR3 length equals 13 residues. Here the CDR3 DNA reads TGTGCCAGCAGGCCAGCCAACACCGGGGAGCTGTTTTTT. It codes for CASRPANTGELFF.

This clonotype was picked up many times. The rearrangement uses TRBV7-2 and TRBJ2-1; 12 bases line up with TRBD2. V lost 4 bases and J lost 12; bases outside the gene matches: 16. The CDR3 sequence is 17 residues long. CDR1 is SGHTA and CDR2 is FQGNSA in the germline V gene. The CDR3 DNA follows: TGTGCCAGCAGCTCCGGGACTAGCGGGTTTCCTGGCAGTGGGCAGTTCTTC. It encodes CASSSGTSGFPGSGQFF.

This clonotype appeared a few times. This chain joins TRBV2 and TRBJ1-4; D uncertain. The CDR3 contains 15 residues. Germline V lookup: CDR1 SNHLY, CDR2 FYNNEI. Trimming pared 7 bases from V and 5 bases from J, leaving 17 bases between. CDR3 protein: CASKRVGGENEKLFF. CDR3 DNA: TGTGCCAGCAAGAGGGTAGGAGGAGAGAATGAAAAACTGTTTTTT. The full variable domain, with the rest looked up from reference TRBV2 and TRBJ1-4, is EPEVTQTPSHQVTQMGQEVILRCVPISNHLYFYWYRQILGQKVEFLVSFYNNEISEKSEIFDDQFSVERPDGSNFTLKIRSTKLEDSAMYFCASKRVGGENEKLFFGSGTQLSVL.

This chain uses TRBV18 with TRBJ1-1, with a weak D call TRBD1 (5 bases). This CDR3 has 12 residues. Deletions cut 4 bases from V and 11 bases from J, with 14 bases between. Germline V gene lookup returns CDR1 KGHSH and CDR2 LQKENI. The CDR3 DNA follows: TGTGCCAGCTCACTGACGGGGGAGGACGCTTTCTTT. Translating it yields CASSLTGEDAFF. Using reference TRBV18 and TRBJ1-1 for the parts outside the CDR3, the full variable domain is NAGVMQNPRHLVRRRGQEARLRCSPMKGHSHVYWYRQLPEEGLKFMVYLQKENIIDESGMPKERFSAEFPKEGPSILRIQQVVRGDSAAYFCASSLTGEDAFFGQGTRLTVV.

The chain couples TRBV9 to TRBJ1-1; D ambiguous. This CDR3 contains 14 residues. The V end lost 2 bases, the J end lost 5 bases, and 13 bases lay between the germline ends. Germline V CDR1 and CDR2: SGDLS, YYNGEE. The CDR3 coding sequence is TGTGCCAGCAGCGTGGGCGGGAGTGGTACTGAAGCTTTCTTT. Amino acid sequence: CASSVGGSGTEAFF.

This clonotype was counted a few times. CDR3 in amino acids: CASSTIKGTGNYGYTF. The CDR3 nucleotides read TGTGCCAGCAGCACGATTAAGGGCACGGGAAACTATGGCTACACCTTC. The chain is built from TRBV11-2 and TRBJ1-2; no firm D call. CDR1 is SGHAT and CDR2 is FQNNGV in the germline V gene. The CDR3 runs to 16 residues. V was clipped by 5 bases and J by 2 bases, with 18 bases between them.

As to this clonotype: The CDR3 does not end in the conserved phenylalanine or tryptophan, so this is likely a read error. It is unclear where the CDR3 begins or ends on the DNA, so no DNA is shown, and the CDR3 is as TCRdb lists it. CDR3: CASSLVVGGGNEQHI. This chain connects TRBV7-2 to TRBJ2-7; the table names TRBD2, a call not compared with the DNA. The CDR3 is made up of 15 amino acids, end residues included. CDR1 and CDR2 (germline): SGHTA, FQGNSA.

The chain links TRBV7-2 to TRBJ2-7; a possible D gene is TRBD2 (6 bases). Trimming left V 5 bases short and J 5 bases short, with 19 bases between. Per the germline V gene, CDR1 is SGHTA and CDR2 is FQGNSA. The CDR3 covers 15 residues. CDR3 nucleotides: TGTGCCAGCAGCCGACCGGGACTCCCAACGAACGAGCAGTACTTC. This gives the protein CASSRPGLPTNEQYF.

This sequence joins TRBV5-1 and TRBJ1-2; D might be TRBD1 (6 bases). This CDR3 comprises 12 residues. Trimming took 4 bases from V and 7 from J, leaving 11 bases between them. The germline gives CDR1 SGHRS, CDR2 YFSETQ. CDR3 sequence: CASSPETGGYTF. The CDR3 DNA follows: TGCGCCAGCAGCCCGGAGACAGGTGGCTACACCTTC.

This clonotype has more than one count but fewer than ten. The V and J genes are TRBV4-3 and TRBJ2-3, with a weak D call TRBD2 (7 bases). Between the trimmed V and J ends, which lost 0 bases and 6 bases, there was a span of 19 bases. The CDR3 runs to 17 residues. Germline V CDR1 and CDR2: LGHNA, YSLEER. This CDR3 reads CASSQDLGRGGSDTQYF. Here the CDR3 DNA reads TGCGCCAGCAGCCAAGATCTGGGGAGGGGGGGGTCGGATACGCAGTATTTT.

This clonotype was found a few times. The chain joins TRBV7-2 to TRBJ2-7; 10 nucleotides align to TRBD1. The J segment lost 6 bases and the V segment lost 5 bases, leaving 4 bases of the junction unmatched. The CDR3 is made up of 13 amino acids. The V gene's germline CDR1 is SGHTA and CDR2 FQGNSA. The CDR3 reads CASSRDRGVEQYF. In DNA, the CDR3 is TGTGCCAGCAGCCGGGACAGGGGAGTCGAGCAGTACTTC.

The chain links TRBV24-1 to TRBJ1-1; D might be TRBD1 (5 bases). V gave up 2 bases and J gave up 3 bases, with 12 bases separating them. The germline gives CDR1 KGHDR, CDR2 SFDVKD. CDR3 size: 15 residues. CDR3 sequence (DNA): TGTGCCACCAGTGATTCTGCAGGGCGGGACACTGAAGCTTTCTTT. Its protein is CATSDSAGRDTEAFF.

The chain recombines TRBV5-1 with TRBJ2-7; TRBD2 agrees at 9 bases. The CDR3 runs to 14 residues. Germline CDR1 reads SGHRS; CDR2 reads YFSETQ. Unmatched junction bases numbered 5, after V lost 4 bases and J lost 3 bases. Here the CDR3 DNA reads TGCGCCAGCAGCACCCGACTAGCGGACTACGAGCAGTACTTC. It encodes CASSTRLADYEQYF. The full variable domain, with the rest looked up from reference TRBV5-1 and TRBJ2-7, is KAGVTQTPRYLIKTRGQQVTLSCSPISGHRSVSWYQQTPGQGLQFLFEYFSETQRNKGNFPGRFSGRQFSNSRSEMNVSTLELGDSALYLCASSTRLADYEQYFGPGTRLTVT.

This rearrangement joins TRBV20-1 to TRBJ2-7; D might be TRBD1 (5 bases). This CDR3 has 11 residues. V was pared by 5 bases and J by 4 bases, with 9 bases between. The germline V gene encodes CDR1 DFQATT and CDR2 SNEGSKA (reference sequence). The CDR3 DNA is TGCAGTGCTGGACACGCATACGAGCAGTACTTC. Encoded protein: CSAGHAYEQYF.

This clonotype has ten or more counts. This chain's CDR3 is CASSFNGELFF. The CDR3 DNA sequence: TGTGCCAGCAGTTTTAACGGGGAGCTGTTTTTT. This sequence joins TRBV12-3 or TRBV12-4 and TRBJ2-2; D not resolved. This CDR3 has 11 residues. Trimming removed 3 bases from V and 7 bases from J, with 3 bases in between.

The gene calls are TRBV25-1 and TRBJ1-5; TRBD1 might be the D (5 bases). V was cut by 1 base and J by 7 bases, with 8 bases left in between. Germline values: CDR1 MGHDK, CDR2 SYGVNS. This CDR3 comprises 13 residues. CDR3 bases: TGTGCCAGCAGTGAATTTGGGGACCAGCCCCAGCATTTT. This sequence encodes CASSEFGDQPQHF.

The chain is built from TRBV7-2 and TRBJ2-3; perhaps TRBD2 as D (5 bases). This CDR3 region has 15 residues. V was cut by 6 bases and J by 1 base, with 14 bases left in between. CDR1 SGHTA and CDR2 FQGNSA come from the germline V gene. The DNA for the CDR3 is TGTGCCAGCAGTTGGAAAGGGAGCGGCACAGATACGCAGTATTTT. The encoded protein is CASSWKGSGTDTQYF.

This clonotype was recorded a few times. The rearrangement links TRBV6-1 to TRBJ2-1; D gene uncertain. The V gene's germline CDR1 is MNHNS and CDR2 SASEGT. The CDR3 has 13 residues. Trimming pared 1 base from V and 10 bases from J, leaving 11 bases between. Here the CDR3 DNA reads TGTGCCAGCAGTGAAGGGGCCTATGGGGAGCAGTTCTTC. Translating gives CASSEGAYGEQFF.